These 5 T cell receptor beta chains share one sample of origin, sequenced in a study of blood T cells in healthy people across ages. The authors ran a second PCR of about 7 to 11 cycles using a sample-barcoded 5' primer and a J-beta primer mix. One entry per CDR3 protein, called by TCRdb with MiXCR from the 5' RACE reads. The sample includes 1,500,000 or so distinct CDR3 sequences, 42% seen only once; the top ten take over 3.5%. What was sequenced was blood. The receptors were sampled from a woman between 18 and 29 years old in good health.

This clonotype was seen at least ten times. V is TRBV9 and J is TRBJ1-2; tentative D call: TRBD1 (5 bases). In germline, CDR1 is SGDLS, CDR2 YYNGEE. The CDR3 has 14 amino acids. The V end lost 2 bases, the J end lost 1 base, and 9 bases lay between the germline ends. The CDR3 region is CASSVGGNNYGYTF. The DNA for the CDR3 is TGTGCCAGCAGCGTGGGGGGGAATAACTATGGCTACACCTTC.

This sequence joins TRBV18 and TRBJ1-5, with unresolved D. The CDR3 has 12 residues. CDR1 and CDR2 from the germline V gene are KGHSH and LQKENI. Trimming shortened V by 5 bases and J by 5 bases, and 7 bases separated the two germline ends. The CDR3 is CASSMADQPQHF. DNA of the CDR3: TGTGCCAGCTCAATGGCAGATCAGCCCCAGCATTTT.

The chain links TRBV20-1 to TRBJ2-1; 9 positions agree with TRBD2. The CDR3 consists of 18 residues. Germline-derived CDR1 and CDR2 are DFQATT and SNEGSKA (reference sequence). The V gene end was trimmed by 2 bases and the J gene end by 3 bases; junction bases not matched to a gene: 14. The CDR3 sequence: CSARRGLAKGHNYNEQFF. Here the CDR3 DNA reads TGCAGTGCTAGACGAGGACTAGCGAAAGGCCATAACTACAATGAGCAGTTCTTC.

There are a few counts of this clonotype. This chain connects TRBV28 to TRBJ1-2, with no clear D. The germline CDR1 and CDR2 sequences are MDHEN and SYDVKM. Trimming took 11 bases from V and 5 from J, leaving 15 bases between them. The CDR3 is 12 residues long. The CDR3 DNA is TGTGCCGTACCTAGGTACCGTTATGGCTACACCTTC. Protein product: CAVPRYRYGYTF.

This clonotype was observed a few times. The chain combines TRBV10-3 with TRBJ2-1; D perhaps matches TRBD2 (6 bases). The end of the DNA is better explained by TRBJ2-7, so the J call may be wrong. Looked up from germline, CDR1 is ENHRY and CDR2 is SYGVKD. The CDR3 loop spans 17 amino acids. CDR3 sequence (DNA): TGTGCCATCAGTGAGCCACGGAGCGGGTTGTCCTACAATGAGCAGTACTTC. Its protein is CAISEPRSGLSYNEQYF.